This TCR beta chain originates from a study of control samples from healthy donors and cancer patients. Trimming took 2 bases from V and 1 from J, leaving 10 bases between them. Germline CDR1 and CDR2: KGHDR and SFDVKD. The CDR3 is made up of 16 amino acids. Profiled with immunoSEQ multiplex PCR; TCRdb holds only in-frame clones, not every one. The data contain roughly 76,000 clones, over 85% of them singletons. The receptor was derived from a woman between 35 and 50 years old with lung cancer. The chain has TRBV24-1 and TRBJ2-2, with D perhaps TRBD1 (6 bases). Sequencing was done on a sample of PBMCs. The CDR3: CATSDSQTGNTGELFF. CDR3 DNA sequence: TGTGCCACCAGTGATTCACAGACAGGGAACACCGGGGAGCTGTTTTTT.